A selection of T cell receptor beta chains follows, all from one sample in a study of blood T cell repertoires in COVID-19. Method: immunoSEQ multiplex PCR; TCRdb's copy keeps in-frame clones and lacks some. The profile shows 380,000 or so clones, about 89% of them singletons. The sample comprised peripheral blood. The receptors were gathered from a middle-aged man with acute or convalescent COVID-19. The CDR3 runs from the conserved cysteine through the conserved F or W. A D gene is named only where the DNA matches it firmly. The size field is filled for only some rows; it gives once, few, many or a size class.

CDR3: CASSLTGDNEQFF
DNA: TGTGCCAGCAGCTTAACCGGGGACAATGAGCAGTTCTTC
D: NA
J: TRBJ2-1
size: NA
V: TRBV7-3

CDR3: CASSQRIPGLAGADTQYF
DNA: TGTGCCAGCAGCCAACGGATACCGGGACTAGCGGGAGCAGATACGCAGTATTTT
D: TRBD2
J: TRBJ2-3
size: NA
V: TRBV3-1/TRBV3-2

CDR3: CASSLITGTPGYTF
DNA: TGTGCCAGCAGCTTGATCACAGGAACCCCTGGCTACACCTTC
D: NA
J: TRBJ1-2
size: NA
V: TRBV7-9

CDR3: CASSGKTGGLYEQYF
DNA: TGTGCCAGCAGCGGGAAAACGGGAGGGCTCTACGAGCAGTACTTC
D: TRBD2
J: TRBJ2-7
size: NA
V: TRBV5-5

CDR3: CASSQGLAEETQYF
DNA: TGTGCCAGCAGCCAGGGACTAGCGGAAGAGACCCAGTACTTC
D: TRBD2
J: TRBJ2-5
size: NA
V: TRBV7-3

CDR3: CASSVGASGREEQFF
DNA: TGTGCCAGCAGCGTAGGGGCTAGCGGGAGGGAAGAGCAGTTCTTC
D: TRBD2
J: TRBJ2-1
size: NA
V: TRBV9

CDR3: CASSKMPTGGEYGYTF
DNA: TGTGCCAGCAGCAAAATGCCGACAGGGGGCGAGTATGGCTACACCTTC
D: TRBD1
J: TRBJ1-2
size: NA
V: TRBV7-8

CDR3: CASSLIGGGVETQYF
DNA: TGTGCCAGCAGCTTAATAGGAGGGGGCGTCGAGACCCAGTACTTC
D: NA
J: TRBJ2-5
size: NA
V: TRBV11-2

CDR3: CASSPVFSGGQETQYF
DNA: TGTGCCAGCAGCCCGGTATTTAGCGGGGGACAAGAGACCCAGTACTTC
D: TRBD2
J: TRBJ2-5
size: once
V: TRBV3-1/TRBV3-2

CDR3: CASSLKGLGEKLFF
DNA: TGTGCCAGCAGTTTAAAGGGGTTAGGGGAAAAACTGTTTTTT
D: NA
J: TRBJ1-4
size: NA
V: TRBV28

CDR3: CASSHGGLAGVREQYF
DNA: TGTGCCAGCAGCCATGGGGGACTAGCGGGGGTTCGAGAGCAGTACTTC
D: TRBD2
J: TRBJ2-7
size: NA
V: TRBV3-1/TRBV3-2

CDR3: CASRRTSVRNEQFF
DNA: TGTGCCAGCAGAAGGACTAGCGTAAGGAATGAGCAGTTCTTC
D: TRBD2
J: TRBJ2-1
size: NA
V: TRBV6-7

CDR3: CASSLGSGVGYTF
DNA: TGTGCCAGCAGCTTAGGGTCAGGGGTTGGCTACACCTTC
D: NA
J: TRBJ1-2
size: few
V: TRBV11-2

CDR3: CASSPKRDQPQHF
DNA: TGTGCCAGCTCACCGAAGCGGGATCAGCCCCAGCATTTT
D: NA
J: TRBJ1-5
size: once
V: TRBV18

CDR3: CASRGGTANSPLHF
DNA: TGTGCCAGCAGGGGAGGGACGGCTAATTCACCCCTCCACTTT
D: NA
J: TRBJ1-6
size: NA
V: TRBV7-9

CDR3: CASSLVQGDEAFF
DNA: TGTGCCAGCAGCTTAGTCCAGGGGGATGAAGCTTTCTTT
D: TRBD1
J: TRBJ1-1
size: NA
V: TRBV7-2

CDR3: CASSLTGGANTEAFF
DNA: TGTGCCAGCAGCCTTACAGGGGGAGCGAACACTGAAGCTTTCTTT
D: TRBD1
J: TRBJ1-1
size: once
V: TRBV9

CDR3: CASSQVGLGEQYF
DNA: TGCGCCAGCAGCCAAGTTGGACTCGGCGAGCAGTACTTC
D: NA
J: TRBJ2-7
size: NA
V: TRBV4-1

CDR3: CASSQPWDSLLVQYF
DNA: TGTGCCAGCAGTCAACCATGGGACAGCCTTTTGGTGCAGTACTTC
D: TRBD1
J: TRBJ2-7
size: few
V: TRBV6-6

CDR3: CASSLASGLAGEPPGAFF
DNA: TGTGCCAGCAGCTTAGCCAGCGGACTAGCGGGAGAACCCCCTGGTGCGTTCTTC
D: TRBD2
J: TRBJ2-1
size: NA
V: TRBV7-2

CDR3: CASSAGQGHSYEQYF
DNA: TGTGCCAGCAGCGCCGGACAGGGACACTCCTACGAGCAGTACTTC
D: TRBD1
J: TRBJ2-7
size: NA
V: TRBV7-9

CDR3: CASSQDTRGGYNEQFF
DNA: TGCGCCAGCAGCCAAGATACGAGGGGGGGCTACAATGAGCAGTTCTTC
D: NA
J: TRBJ2-1
size: NA
V: TRBV4-3

CDR3: CASSHSGEDNQPQHF
DNA: TGTGCCAGCAGTCATAGCGGGGAGGACAATCAGCCCCAGCATTTT
D: NA
J: TRBJ1-5
size: few
V: TRBV27

CDR3: CASSLEGQGSTDTQYF
DNA: TGCGCCAGCAGCTTGGAGGGACAGGGGAGCACAGATACGCAGTATTTT
D: TRBD1
J: TRBJ2-3
size: NA
V: TRBV5-1

CDR3: CASSLEAGGVYEQYF
DNA: TGTGCCAGCAGCTTGGAGGCGGGAGGCGTCTACGAGCAGTACTTC
D: TRBD2
J: TRBJ2-7
size: NA
V: TRBV5-4

CDR3: CATNPSGIAGAGELFF
DNA: TGTGCCACAAACCCGAGTGGGATAGCGGGGGCCGGGGAGCTGTTTTTT
D: TRBD2
J: TRBJ2-2
size: NA
V: TRBV19

CDR3: CASSTGLNEKLFF
DNA: TGTGCCAGCAGCACAGGGCTTAATGAAAAACTGTTTTTT
D: NA
J: TRBJ1-4
size: NA
V: TRBV9

CDR3: CASSQDWDRGPDTQYF
DNA: TGCGCCAGCAGCCAAGATTGGGACAGGGGTCCAGATACGCAGTATTTT
D: TRBD1
J: TRBJ2-3
size: NA
V: TRBV4-1

CDR3: CASSAGDPGFTGNTIYF
DNA: TGTGCCAGCAGCGCGGGGGACCCAGGTTTCACTGGAAACACCATATATTTT
D: NA
J: TRBJ1-3
size: NA
V: TRBV9

CDR3: CASSYSPSFLLPRQIEQFF
DNA: TGTGCCAGCAGTTACTCTCCGTCCTTCCTTCTCCCCAGACAGATTGAGCAGTTCTTC
D: NA
J: TRBJ2-1
size: NA
V: TRBV6-2/TRBV6-3